This entry lists 20 T cell receptor beta chains sequenced from one sample in a study of identical twins. TCRdb called the 5' RACE reads again in MiXCR, with one record for every CDR3 protein. The sample lists 690,000 or so distinct CDR3 sequences; around 6% were seen once. Sequenced material: naive T cells sorted from blood. These receptors originate from a man between 18 and 29 years old in good health.

This chain connects TRBV29-1 to TRBJ2-1, with unresolved D. The germline gives CDR1 SQVTM, CDR2 ANQGSEA. V gave up 0 bases and J gave up 12 bases, with 9 bases separating them. This CDR3 spans 11 amino acids. The chain's CDR3 is CSVEDRGGQFF. CDR3 sequence (DNA): TGCAGCGTTGAAGATCGCGGTGGGCAGTTCTTC.

The sample holds many counts of this clonotype. The chain uses TRBV27 and TRBJ2-1, with 8 bases fitting TRBD1. Germline-derived CDR1 and CDR2 are MNHEY and SMNVEV (reference sequence). The CDR3 covers 16 residues. J gave up 7 bases and V 4 bases, and 12 bases lay outside the gene matches. The CDR3 region has the DNA TGTGCCAGCAGTTCACCACGGACAGGGTTAGGTAATGAGCAGTTCTTC. This sequence encodes CASSSPRTGLGNEQFF.

This clonotype appeared many times. V is TRBV6-1 and J is TRBJ2-7; 10 bases align to TRBD2. Per germline, CDR1 MNHNS and CDR2 SASEGT. J gave up 0 bases and V 5 bases, and 7 bases lay outside the gene matches. The CDR3 consists of 16 residues. CDR3: CASSRTSGSTSYEQYV. The DNA of the CDR3 is TGTGCCAGCAGTCGGACTAGCGGTTCTACCTCCTACGAGCAGTACGTC.

This clonotype was counted ten times or more. The rearrangement uses TRBV5-1 and TRBJ2-2; no firm D call. Deletions cut 0 bases from V and 4 bases from J, with 13 bases between. The CDR3 runs to 16 residues. In germline, CDR1 is SGHRS, CDR2 YFSETQ. The CDR3 spells CASSLVTGPGTGELFF. The CDR3 DNA follows: TGCGCCAGCAGCTTGGTCACCGGGCCGGGCACCGGGGAGCTGTTTTTT. Full variable domain (outside the CDR3, taken from reference TRBV5-1 and TRBJ2-2): KAGVTQTPRYLIKTRGQQVTLSCSPISGHRSVSWYQQTPGQGLQFLFEYFSETQRNKGNFPGRFSGRQFSNSRSEMNVSTLELGDSALYLCASSLVTGPGTGELFFGEGSRLTVL.

This clonotype was seen a few times. The rearrangement joins TRBV28 to TRBJ2-7, with D perhaps TRBD1 or TRBD2 (6 bases each). This CDR3 is built from 12 residues. The V end lost 8 bases, the J end lost 2 bases, and 10 bases lay between the germline ends. Per germline, CDR1 MDHEN and CDR2 SYDVKM. The CDR3 nucleotides read TGTGCCAGCCGGGGGCAAACCTACGAGCAGTACTTC. This encodes CASRGQTYEQYF.

This clonotype was recorded at least ten times. CDR3: CASSGRQQTGYNEQFF. The CDR3 bases are TGTGCCAGCAGCGGGCGCCAACAGACAGGGTACAATGAGCAGTTCTTC. The chain is built from TRBV5-5 and TRBJ2-1; 7 bases match TRBD1. Germline CDR1 SGHKS, CDR2 YYEKEE (reference sequence). This CDR3 contains 16 residues. The V and J ends lost 4 bases and 4 bases, in that order; junction bases with no gene match: 11.

This clonotype was recorded at least ten times. The J gene is TRBJ2-3, the V gene TRBV10-3, with D possibly TRBD1 on 5 matching bases. The germline CDR1 and CDR2 sequences are ENHRY and SYGVKD. Trimming shortened V by 8 bases and J by 1 base, and 10 bases separated the two germline ends. There are 13 residues in the CDR3. CDR3: CAIALTGTDTQYF. The DNA for the CDR3 is TGTGCCATCGCCTTGACAGGCACAGATACGCAGTATTTT.

This clonotype was picked up a small number of times. This chain connects TRBV5-1 to TRBJ2-1; the D gene is possibly TRBD1 (5 bases). V lost 4 bases and J lost 8, with 16 bases in between. Germline assignment: CDR1 SGHRS and CDR2 YFSETQ. The CDR3 length is 14 residues. The CDR3 sequence: CASSEQAPGDEQFF. The CDR3 DNA reads as TGCGCCAGCAGCGAACAGGCACCGGGCGATGAGCAGTTCTTC.

The J gene is TRBJ1-5, the V gene TRBV20-1; D is uncertain. Germline V gene lookup returns CDR1 DFQATT and CDR2 SNEGSKA (reference sequence). The CDR3 contains 15 residues. V dropped 4 bases and J dropped 1 base, with 14 bases sitting between them. The CDR3 DNA is TGCAGTGCTAACGGCTGGGGTAGGAGCAATCAGCCCCAGCATTTT. This codes for CSANGWGRSNQPQHF.

The V gene is TRBV4-1, the J gene TRBJ2-3; D is undetermined. This CDR3 spans 16 amino acids. The V gene's germline CDR1 is MGHRA and CDR2 YSYEKL. The ends were cut back, 0 bases at V and 0 bases at J, with 10 bases in the middle. As DNA, the CDR3 is TGCGCCAGCAGCCAAGAGAGTGGGGAAAGCACAGATACGCAGTATTTT. Translating gives CASSQESGESTDTQYF.

V and J are TRBV4-1 and TRBJ2-5, with TRBD2 identical over 11 bases. Germline values: CDR1 MGHRA, CDR2 YSYEKL. This CDR3 has 16 amino acids. V dropped 4 bases and J dropped 4; count of bases not matched to a gene: 8. CDR3 region: CASSPPLAGALETQYF. The CDR3 region has the DNA TGCGCCAGCAGCCCCCCACTAGCGGGAGCCTTAGAGACCCAGTACTTC.

In its sample, this clonotype was seen a few times. The chain carries TRBV9 and TRBJ1-1; D gene uncertain. Trimming took 3 bases from V and 3 from J, leaving 18 bases between them. The CDR3 runs 16 residues. The germline V gene encodes CDR1 SGDLS and CDR2 YYNGEE. The CDR3 protein is CASSGGLRSRDTEAFF. CDR3 DNA sequence: TGTGCCAGCAGCGGAGGGCTCAGATCCCGCGACACTGAAGCTTTCTTT.

This rearrangement joins TRBV9 to TRBJ2-3; D gene unclear. The CDR3 extends over 11 amino acids. Trimming removed 3 bases at V and 6 bases at J, with 5 bases between. Germline V CDR1 and CDR2: SGDLS, YYNGEE. Here the CDR3 DNA reads TGTGCCAGCAGCGCGGAGGATACGCAGTATTTT. Its translation: CASSAEDTQYF.

The table lists this clonotype with many counts. This sequence joins TRBV7-2 and TRBJ2-1, with 8 bases fitting TRBD2. V was pared by 4 bases and J by 4 bases, with 6 bases of the junction left unmatched. The CDR3 sequence is 15 residues long. The germline V gene encodes CDR1 SGHTA and CDR2 FQGNSA. CDR3 residues: CASSSGLAQYNEQFF. CDR3 nucleotide sequence: TGTGCCAGCAGCTCAGGACTAGCCCAATACAATGAGCAGTTCTTC. The complete variable domain, with remaining parts taken from reference TRBV7-2 and TRBJ2-1, reads GAGVSQSPSNKVTEKGKDVELRCDPISGHTALYWYRQSLGQGLEFLIYFQGNSAPDKSGLPSDRFSAERTGGSVSTLTIQRTQQEDSAVYLCASSSGLAQYNEQFFGPGTRLTVL.

This rearrangement joins TRBV11-1 to TRBJ1-2; D unresolved. Deletions cut 5 bases from V and 4 bases from J, with 14 bases between. This CDR3 spans 14 amino acids. Looked up from germline, CDR1 is SGHAT and CDR2 is FQDESV (reference sequence). The CDR3 region is CASSAFDGTYGYTF. CDR3 nucleotides: TGTGCCAGCAGCGCCTTCGACGGTACCTATGGCTACACCTTC.

The chain employs TRBV27 and TRBJ2-7; D ambiguous. Trimming pared 1 base from V and 2 bases from J, leaving 9 bases between. The CDR3 sequence is 14 residues long. Germline V CDR1 and CDR2: MNHEY, SMNVEV (reference sequence). CDR3 loop: CASSLFSEAYEQYF. The DNA of the CDR3 is TGTGCCAGCAGTTTATTTTCGGAAGCCTACGAGCAGTACTTC.

This clonotype was counted many times. The chain is built from TRBV7-9 and TRBJ2-1; no clear D. The CDR3 contains 13 residues. V was shortened by 8 bases and J by 4 bases, with 12 bases between the two germline ends. The germline V gene encodes CDR1 SEHNR and CDR2 FQNEAQ (reference sequence). The CDR3 DNA follows: TGTGCCAGCTCTTCGAGGCAGTACAATGAGCAGTTCTTC. It codes for CASSSRQYNEQFF.

This clonotype was seen only a few times. The chain recombines TRBV6-1 with TRBJ1-1; D perhaps matches TRBD1 (5 bases). With 6 bases removed from V and 1 base from J, the gap between germline ends came to 18 bases. This CDR3 is built from 16 residues. The V gene's germline CDR1 is MNHNS and CDR2 SASEGT. The CDR3: CASSPELGVRNTEAFF. CDR3 in DNA: TGTGCCAGCAGCCCCGAATTGGGGGTAAGGAACACTGAAGCTTTCTTT.

This clonotype appeared a few times. The rearrangement links TRBV6-1 to TRBJ2-5; 7 bases match TRBD1. The V gene end was trimmed by 8 bases and the J gene end by 5 bases; junction bases not matched to a gene: 5. The germline V gene encodes CDR1 MNHNS and CDR2 SASEGT. The CDR3 spans 12 residues. Here the CDR3 DNA reads TGTGCCAGCGCTCCGACAGGGGAGACCCAGTACTTC. This gives the protein CASAPTGETQYF.

This clonotype appeared a few times. The rearrangement links TRBV20-1 to TRBJ2-3, with 10 nucleotides matching TRBD2. V shed 8 bases and J 6 bases; nucleotides not matched to a gene: 8. CDR3 length: 13 amino acids. Germline V gene lookup returns CDR1 DFQATT and CDR2 SNEGSKA (reference sequence). CDR3 DNA: TGCAGTCTCCAGCGGGAGGGCCGGGATACGCAGTATTTT. This gives the protein CSLQREGRDTQYF.